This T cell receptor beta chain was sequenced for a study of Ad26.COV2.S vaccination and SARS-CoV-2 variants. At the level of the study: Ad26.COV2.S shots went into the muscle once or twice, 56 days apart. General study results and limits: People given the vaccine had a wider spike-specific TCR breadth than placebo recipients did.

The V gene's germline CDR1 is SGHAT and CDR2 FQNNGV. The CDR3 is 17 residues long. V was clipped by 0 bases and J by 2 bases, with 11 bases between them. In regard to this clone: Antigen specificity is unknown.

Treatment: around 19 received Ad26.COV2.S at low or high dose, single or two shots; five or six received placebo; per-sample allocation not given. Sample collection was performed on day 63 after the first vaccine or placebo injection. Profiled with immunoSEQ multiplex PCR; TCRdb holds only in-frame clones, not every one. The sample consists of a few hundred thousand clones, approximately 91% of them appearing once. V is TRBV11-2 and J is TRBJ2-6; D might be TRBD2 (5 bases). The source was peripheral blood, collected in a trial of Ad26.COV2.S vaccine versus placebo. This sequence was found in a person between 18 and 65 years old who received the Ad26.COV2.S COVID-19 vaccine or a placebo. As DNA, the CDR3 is TGTGCCAGCAGCTTAGAGGGCCTAGCTACTGGGGCCAACGTCCTGACTTTC. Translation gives CASSLEGLATGANVLTF.